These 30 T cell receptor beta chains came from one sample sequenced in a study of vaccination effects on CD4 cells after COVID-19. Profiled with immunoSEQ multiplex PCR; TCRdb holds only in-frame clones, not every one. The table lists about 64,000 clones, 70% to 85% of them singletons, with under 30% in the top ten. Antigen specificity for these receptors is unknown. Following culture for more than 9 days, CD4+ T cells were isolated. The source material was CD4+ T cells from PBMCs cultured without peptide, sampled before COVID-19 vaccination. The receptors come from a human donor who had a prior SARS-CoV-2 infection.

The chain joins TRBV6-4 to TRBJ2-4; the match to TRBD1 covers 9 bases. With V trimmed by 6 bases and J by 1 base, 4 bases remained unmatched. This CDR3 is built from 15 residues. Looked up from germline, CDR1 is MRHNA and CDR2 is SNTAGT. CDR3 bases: TGTGCCAGCAGAGCACAGGGGGCGGCCAAAAACATTCAGTACTTC. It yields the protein CASRAQGAAKNIQYF.

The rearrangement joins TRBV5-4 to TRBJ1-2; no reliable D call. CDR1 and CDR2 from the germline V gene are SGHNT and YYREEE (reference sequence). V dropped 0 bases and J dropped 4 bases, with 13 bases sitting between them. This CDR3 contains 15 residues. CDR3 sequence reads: CASSLEPFGPYGYTF. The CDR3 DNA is TGTGCCAGCAGCTTGGAGCCCTTCGGGCCCTATGGCTACACCTTC.

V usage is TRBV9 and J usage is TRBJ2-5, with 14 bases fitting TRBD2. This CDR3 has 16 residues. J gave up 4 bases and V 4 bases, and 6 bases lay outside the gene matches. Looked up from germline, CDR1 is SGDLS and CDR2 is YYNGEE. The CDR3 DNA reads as TGTGCCAGCAGCATGCGACTAGCGGGAGGGCCAGAGACCCAGTACTTC. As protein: CASSMRLAGGPETQYF.

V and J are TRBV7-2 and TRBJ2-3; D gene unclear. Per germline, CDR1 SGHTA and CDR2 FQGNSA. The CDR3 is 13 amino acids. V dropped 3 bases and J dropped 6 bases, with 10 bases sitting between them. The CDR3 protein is CASSLAPRDTQYF. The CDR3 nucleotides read TGTGCCAGCAGCTTGGCCCCCCGGGATACGCAGTATTTT.

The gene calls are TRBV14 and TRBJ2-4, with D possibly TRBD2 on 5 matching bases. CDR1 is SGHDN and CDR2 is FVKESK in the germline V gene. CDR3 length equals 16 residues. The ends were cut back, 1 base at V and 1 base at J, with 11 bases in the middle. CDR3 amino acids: CASSQGEGWAKNIQYF. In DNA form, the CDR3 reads TGTGCCAGCAGCCAAGGAGAGGGCTGGGCCAAAAACATTCAGTACTTC.

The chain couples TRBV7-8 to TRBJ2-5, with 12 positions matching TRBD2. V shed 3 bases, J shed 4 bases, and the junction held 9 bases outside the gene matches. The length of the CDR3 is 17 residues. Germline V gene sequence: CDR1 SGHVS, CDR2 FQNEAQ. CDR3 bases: TGTGCCAGCAGCTTCCTCCTGGCTAGCGGGGGGGCAGAGACCCAGTACTTC. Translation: CASSFLLASGGAETQYF. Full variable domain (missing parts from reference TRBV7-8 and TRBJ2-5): GAGVSQSPRYKVAKRGQDVALRCDPISGHVSLFWYQQALGQGPEFLTYFQNEAQLDKSGLPSDRFFAERPEGSVSTLKIQRTQQEDSAVYLCASSFLLASGGAETQYFGPGTRLLVL.

The CDR3 DNA reads TGTGCCAGCAGCTTAGGTTTGACGGCGGCTTTCACCATATATTTT. It is translated as CASSLGLTAAFTIYF. The V and J genes are TRBV7-8 and TRBJ1-3, with D uncertain. Trimming pared 1 base from V and 9 bases from J, leaving 16 bases between. Germline CDR1 SGHVS, CDR2 FQNEAQ. This CDR3 is built from 15 residues.

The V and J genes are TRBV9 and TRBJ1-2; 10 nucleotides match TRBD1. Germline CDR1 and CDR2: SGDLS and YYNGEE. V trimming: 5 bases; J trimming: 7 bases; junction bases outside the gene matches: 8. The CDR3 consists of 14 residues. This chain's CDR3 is CASSGGQGLGGYTF. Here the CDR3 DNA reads TGTGCCAGCAGTGGGGGACAGGGGCTTGGTGGCTACACCTTC. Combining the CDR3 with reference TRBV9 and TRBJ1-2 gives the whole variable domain DSGVTQTPKHLITATGQRVTLRCSPRSGDLSVYWYQQSLDQGLQFLIQYYNGEERAKGNILERFSAQQFPDLHSELNLSSLELGDSALYFCASSGGQGLGGYTFGSGTRLTVV.

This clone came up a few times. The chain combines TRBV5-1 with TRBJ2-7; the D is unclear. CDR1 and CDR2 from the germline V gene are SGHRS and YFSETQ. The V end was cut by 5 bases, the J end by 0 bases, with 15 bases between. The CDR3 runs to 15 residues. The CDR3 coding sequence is TGCGCCAGCAGATCACTGCCGACGAGCTCCTACGAGCAGTACTTC. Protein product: CASRSLPTSSYEQYF.

The CDR3 sequence is CASSQGSSLGTQYF. Here the CDR3 DNA reads TGTGCCAGCAGCCAGGGGTCTAGCCTTGGGACCCAGTACTTC. This rearrangement joins TRBV4-2 to TRBJ2-5; possible D gene TRBD2, 5 bases. Germline V lookup: CDR1 LGHNA, CDR2 YNFKEQ. This CDR3 region has 14 residues. Trimming pared 3 bases from V and 7 bases from J, leaving 15 bases between.

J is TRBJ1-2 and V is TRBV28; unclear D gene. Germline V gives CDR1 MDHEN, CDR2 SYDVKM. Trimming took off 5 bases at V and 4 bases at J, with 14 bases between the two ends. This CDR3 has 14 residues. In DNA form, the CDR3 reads TGTGCCAGCAGTAGAGAGCAGCGGATCTATGGCTACACCTTC. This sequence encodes CASSREQRIYGYTF.

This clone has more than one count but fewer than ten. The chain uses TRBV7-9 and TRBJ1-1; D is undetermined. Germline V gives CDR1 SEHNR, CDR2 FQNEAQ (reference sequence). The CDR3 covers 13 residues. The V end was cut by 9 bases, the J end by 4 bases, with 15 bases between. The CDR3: CASQSGWGTEAFF. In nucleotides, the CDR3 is TGTGCCAGTCAGTCGGGCTGGGGCACTGAAGCTTTCTTT.

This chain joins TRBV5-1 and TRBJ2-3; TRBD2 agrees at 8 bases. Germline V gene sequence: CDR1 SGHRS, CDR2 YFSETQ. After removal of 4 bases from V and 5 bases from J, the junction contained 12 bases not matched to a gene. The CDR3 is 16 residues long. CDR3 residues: CASSALGRAGGDTQYF. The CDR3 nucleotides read TGCGCCAGCAGCGCCCTCGGGAGGGCGGGTGGAGATACGCAGTATTTT.

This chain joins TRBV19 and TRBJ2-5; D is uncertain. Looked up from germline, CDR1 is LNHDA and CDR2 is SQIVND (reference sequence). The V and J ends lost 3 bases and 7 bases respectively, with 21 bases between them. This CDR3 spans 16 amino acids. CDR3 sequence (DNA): TGTGCCAGTAGTATCGTCTCTGGCAGTAGTCGGCGGACCCAGTACTTC. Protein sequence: CASSIVSGSSRRTQYF.

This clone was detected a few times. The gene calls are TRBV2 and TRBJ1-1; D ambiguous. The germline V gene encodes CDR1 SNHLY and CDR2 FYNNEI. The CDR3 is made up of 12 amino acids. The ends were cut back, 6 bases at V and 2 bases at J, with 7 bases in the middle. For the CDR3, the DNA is TGTGCCAGCAGGACCTTAAACACTGAAGCTTTCTTT. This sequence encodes CASRTLNTEAFF.

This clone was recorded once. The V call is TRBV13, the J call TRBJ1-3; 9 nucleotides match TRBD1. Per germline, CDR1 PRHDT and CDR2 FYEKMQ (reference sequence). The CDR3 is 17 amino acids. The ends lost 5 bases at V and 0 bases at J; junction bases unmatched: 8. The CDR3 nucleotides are TGTGCCAGCAGCGCGGGGACAGGGCCGCTCTCTGGAAACACCATATATTTT. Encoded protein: CASSAGTGPLSGNTIYF.

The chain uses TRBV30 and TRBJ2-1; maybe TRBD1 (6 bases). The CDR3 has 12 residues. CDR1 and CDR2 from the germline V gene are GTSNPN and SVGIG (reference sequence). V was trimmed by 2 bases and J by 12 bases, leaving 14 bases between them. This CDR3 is CAWSRQVRGQFF. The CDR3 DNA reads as TGTGCCTGGAGTCGACAGGTCCGGGGGCAGTTCTTC. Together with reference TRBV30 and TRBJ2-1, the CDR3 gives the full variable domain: SQTIHQWPATLVQPVGSPLSLECTVEGTSNPNLYWYRQAAGRGLQLLFYSVGIGQISSEVPQNLSASRPQDRQFILSSKKLLLSDSGFYLCAWSRQVRGQFFGPGTRLTVL.

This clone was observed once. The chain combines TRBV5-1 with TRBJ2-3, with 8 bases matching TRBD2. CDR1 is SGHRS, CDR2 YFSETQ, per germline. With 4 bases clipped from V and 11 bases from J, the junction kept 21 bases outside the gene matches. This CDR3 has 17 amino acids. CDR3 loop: CASSPNGGDRRVGLQYF. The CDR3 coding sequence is TGCGCCAGCAGCCCAAACGGGGGGGACCGCCGAGTCGGACTGCAGTATTTT.

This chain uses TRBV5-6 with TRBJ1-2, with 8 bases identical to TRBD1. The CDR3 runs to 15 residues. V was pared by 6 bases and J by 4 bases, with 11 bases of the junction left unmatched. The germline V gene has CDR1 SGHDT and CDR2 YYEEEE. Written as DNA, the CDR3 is TGTGCCAGCATCACCGGGACAGGTGCCCCCTATGGCTACACCTTC. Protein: CASITGTGAPYGYTF.

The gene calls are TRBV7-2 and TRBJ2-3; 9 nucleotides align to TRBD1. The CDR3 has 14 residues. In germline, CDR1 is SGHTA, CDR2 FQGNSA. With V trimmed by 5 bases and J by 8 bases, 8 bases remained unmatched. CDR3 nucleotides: TGTGCCAGCAGCCAGCAACAGGGGGCGGGTACGCAGTATTTT. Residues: CASSQQQGAGTQYF.

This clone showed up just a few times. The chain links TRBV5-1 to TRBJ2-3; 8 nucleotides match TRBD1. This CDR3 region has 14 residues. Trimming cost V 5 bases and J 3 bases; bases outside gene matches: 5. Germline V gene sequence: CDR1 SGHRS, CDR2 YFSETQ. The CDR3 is CASRGQGATDTQYF. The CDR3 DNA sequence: TGCGCCAGCAGGGGTCAGGGGGCGACAGATACGCAGTATTTT.

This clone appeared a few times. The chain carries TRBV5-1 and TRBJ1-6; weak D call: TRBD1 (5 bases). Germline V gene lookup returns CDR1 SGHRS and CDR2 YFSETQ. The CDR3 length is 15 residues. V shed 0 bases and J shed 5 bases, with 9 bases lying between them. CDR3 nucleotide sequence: TGCGCCAGCAGCTTGGAGCAGGGAGATAATTCACCCCTCCACTTT. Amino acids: CASSLEQGDNSPLHF.

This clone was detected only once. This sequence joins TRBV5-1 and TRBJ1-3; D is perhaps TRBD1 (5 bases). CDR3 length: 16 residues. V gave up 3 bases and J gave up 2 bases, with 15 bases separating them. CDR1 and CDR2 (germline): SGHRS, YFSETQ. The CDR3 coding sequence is TGCGCCAGCAGCTGGGCCGCGGGGGGGACTGGAAACACCATATATTTT. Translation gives CASSWAAGGTGNTIYF. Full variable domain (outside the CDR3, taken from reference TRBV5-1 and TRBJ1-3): KAGVTQTPRYLIKTRGQQVTLSCSPISGHRSVSWYQQTPGQGLQFLFEYFSETQRNKGNFPGRFSGRQFSNSRSEMNVSTLELGDSALYLCASSWAAGGTGNTIYFGEGSWLTVV.

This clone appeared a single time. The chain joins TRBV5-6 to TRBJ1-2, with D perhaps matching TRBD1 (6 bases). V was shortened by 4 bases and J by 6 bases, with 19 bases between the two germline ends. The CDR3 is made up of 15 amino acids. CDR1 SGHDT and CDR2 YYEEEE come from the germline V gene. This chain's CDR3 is CASSLGAWHRDGYTF. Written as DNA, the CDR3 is TGTGCCAGCAGCCTCGGGGCCTGGCACAGGGATGGCTACACCTTC.

Here the CDR3 DNA reads TGTGCCAGCAGTGAAGGGTTCGGCTGGAATGTCTATGAGCAGTTCTTC. Translating it yields CASSEGFGWNVYEQFF. The gene calls are TRBV2 and TRBJ2-1, with unresolved D. The CDR3 sequence is 16 residues long. Germline CDR1 reads SNHLY; CDR2 reads FYNNEI. V was trimmed by 1 base and J by 8 bases, leaving 18 bases between them.

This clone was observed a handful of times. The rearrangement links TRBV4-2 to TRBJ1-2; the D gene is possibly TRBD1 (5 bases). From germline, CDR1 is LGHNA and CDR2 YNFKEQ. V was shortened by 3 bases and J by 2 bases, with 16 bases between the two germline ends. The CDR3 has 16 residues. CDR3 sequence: CASSQLGWGGNYGYTF. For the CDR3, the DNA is TGTGCCAGCAGCCAGTTAGGTTGGGGGGGGAACTATGGCTACACCTTC.

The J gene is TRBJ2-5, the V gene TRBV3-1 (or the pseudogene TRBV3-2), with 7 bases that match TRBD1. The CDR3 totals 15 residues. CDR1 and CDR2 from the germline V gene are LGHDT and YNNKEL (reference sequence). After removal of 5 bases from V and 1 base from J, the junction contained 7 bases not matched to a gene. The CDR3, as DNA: TGTGCCAGCAGCATATGGGACAGAGTCCAAGAGACCCAGTACTTC. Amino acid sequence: CASSIWDRVQETQYF.

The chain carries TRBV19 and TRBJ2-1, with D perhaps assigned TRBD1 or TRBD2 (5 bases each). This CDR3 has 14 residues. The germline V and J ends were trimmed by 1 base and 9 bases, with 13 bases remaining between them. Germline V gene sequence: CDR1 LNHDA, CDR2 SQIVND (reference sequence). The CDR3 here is CASSIAGTHGEQFF. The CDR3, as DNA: TGTGCCAGTAGTATAGCGGGGACGCACGGTGAGCAGTTCTTC. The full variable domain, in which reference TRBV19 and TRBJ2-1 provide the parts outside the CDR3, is DGGITQSPKYLFRKEGQNVTLSCEQNLNHDAMYWYRQDPGQGLRLIYYSQIVNDFQKGDIAEGYSVSREKKESFPLTVTSAQKNPTAFYLCASSIAGTHGEQFFGPGTRLTVL.

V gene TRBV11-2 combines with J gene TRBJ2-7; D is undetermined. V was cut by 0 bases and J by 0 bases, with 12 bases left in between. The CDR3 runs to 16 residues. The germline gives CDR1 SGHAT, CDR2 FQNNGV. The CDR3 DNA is TGTGCCAGCAGCTTAGAAGTAGTTGCCCGCTCCTACGAGCAGTACTTC. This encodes CASSLEVVARSYEQYF.

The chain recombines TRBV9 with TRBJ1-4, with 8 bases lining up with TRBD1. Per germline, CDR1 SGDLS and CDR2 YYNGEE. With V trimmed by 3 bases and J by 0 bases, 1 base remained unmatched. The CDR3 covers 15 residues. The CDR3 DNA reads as TGTGCCAGCAGCGGGACAGGGCCAACTAATGAAAAACTGTTTTTT. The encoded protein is CASSGTGPTNEKLFF.